This TCR beta chain was found in a study of T cells after yellow fever vaccination. TCRdb re-derived calls from the 5' RACE reads in MiXCR, one entry per CDR3 protein. The profile shows about 510,000 distinct CDR3 sequences, 21% of them singletons. This clonotype has a handful of counts. Its specificity is unknown. This CDR3 has 12 residues. Per germline, CDR1 MNHEY and CDR2 SVGEGT. The V end was cut by 7 bases, the J end by 8 bases, with 12 bases between. Study findings and constraints: The CD4 and CD8 compartments had a small share of their clonotypes in common. Weaker overall was a secondary response that nonetheless peaked faster, on day 5 versus 15. Boosting was followed by the reappearance of most primary-vaccination clones (about 97% CD4, about 88% CD8).

Specimen: PBMCs, collected 20 to 25 days after the first yellow fever vaccination. The sequence was obtained from a man aged 18 to 30 who received the YFV17D yellow fever vaccine. The chain joins TRBV6-2 or TRBV6-3 to TRBJ2-1, with D perhaps matching TRBD1 (5 bases). DNA for the CDR3: TGTGCCAGCATCTCAAGGGGATATGAGCAGTTCTTC. Translated, it gives CASISRGYEQFF.